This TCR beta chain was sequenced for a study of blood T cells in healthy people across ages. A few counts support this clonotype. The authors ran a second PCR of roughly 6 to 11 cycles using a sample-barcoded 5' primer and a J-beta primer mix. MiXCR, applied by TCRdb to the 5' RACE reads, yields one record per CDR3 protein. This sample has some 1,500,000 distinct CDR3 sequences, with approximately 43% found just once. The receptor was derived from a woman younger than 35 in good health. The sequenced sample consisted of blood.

CDR3 loop: CASRWPGGPDTQYF. The CDR3 DNA reads TGTGCCAGCAGATGGCCCGGCGGCCCAGATACGCAGTATTTT. The chain recombines TRBV2 with TRBJ2-3; no reliable D call. Trimming stripped 6 bases from V and 4 bases from J, with 14 bases between. The germline CDR1 and CDR2 sequences are SNHLY and FYNNEI. The CDR3 is made up of 14 amino acids.